This entry is about one TCR beta chain. Its target is unknown. The sequence runs out 3 residues before the end of the CDR3; the remainder is reconstructed from the germline J gene. Related graft donors supplied nonmyeloablative bone marrow transplants, and mixed chimerism was transient. The data stem from a study of Tregs in tolerant kidney transplant recipients. V shed 5 bases and J shed 1 base, with 13 bases lying between them. Germline V gene sequence: CDR1 SGHTA, CDR2 FQGNSA. This CDR3 contains 15 residues. The assay was immunoSEQ multiplex PCR, and TCRdb's table has in-frame clones only and misses some. In total, the table holds 14,000 or so clones. Study-wide findings and caveats: Changing PCR primers prevented nucleotide comparison between some patients' samples.

Source: CD8+ T cells from blood (PBMCs), taken 6 months after the transplant. This sequence originates from a human patient who received a combined kidney and bone marrow transplant. Some T cells may possibly be graft donor cells. The chain employs TRBV7-2 and TRBJ2-3; D is possibly TRBD1 (5 bases). The CDR3 protein is CASSPDSLGTDTQYF. The DNA read from the CDR3 is TGTGCCAGCAGCCCAGACAGTCTTGGCACAGATACG.